This T cell receptor (beta chain) derives from a study of molecular identifiers for immune sequencing clone quantification. TCRdb re-derived calls from the PCR reads in MiXCR, one entry per CDR3 protein. The profile shows approximately 630,000 distinct CDR3 sequences, 25% of them singletons. Germline CDR1 is MDHEN and CDR2 is SYDVKM. The CDR3 sequence is 15 residues long. The J segment lost 5 bases and the V segment lost 6 bases, leaving 10 bases of the junction unmatched. Sequenced: naive CD8+ T cells from blood, with Jurkat cell RNA spiked in. Subset reported: FACS-sorted CD8+CD4-CCR7+CD45RA+ naive T cells. This TCR was recovered from a human donor in good health. Some libraries in this study had Jurkat cell RNA spiked in. The chain employs TRBV28 and TRBJ2-1, with 7 nucleotides matching TRBD2. The CDR3 loop reads CASRRTIGTNNEQFF. DNA for the CDR3: TGTGCCAGCAGAAGAACGATCGGGACTAACAATGAGCAGTTCTTC.